This T cell receptor (beta chain) was captured in a study of control samples from healthy donors and cancer patients. Assay: immunoSEQ multiplex PCR; the TCRdb copy retains only in-frame clones and omits some. The profile shows some 150,000 clones, 96% of them singletons. From germline, CDR1 is LNHDA and CDR2 SQIVND (reference sequence). The CDR3 contains 12 residues. The V end lost 5 bases, the J end lost 13 bases, and 12 bases lay between the germline ends. The material sequenced was blood. This receptor was obtained from a young woman in good health. The V and J genes are TRBV19 and TRBJ1-6; D call uncertain. The CDR3 sequence: CASSVHGRPLHF. The CDR3 coding sequence is TGTGCCAGTAGTGTACACGGTCGGCCCCTCCACTTT.